The rows below give T cell receptor beta chains drawn from one sample of a study of blood T cell repertoires in COVID-19. Sequencing used immunoSEQ multiplex PCR; TCRdb keeps in-frame clones, though not all of them. This repertoire shows under 250,000 clones, approximately 84% found once; its top ten account for 11%. Sequencing was done on a sample of peripheral blood. The receptors were gathered from a man aged 45 to 65 with COVID-19, enrolled during active disease. Each CDR3 is given with its conserved first and last residue. D genes are given only for firm matches. A clone size is listed for some rows: how often the clone was seen (once, few, many), or a class if it is expanded.

v_call,j_call,clone_size,d_call,cdr3_aa,cdr3_nt
TRBV14,TRBJ2-5,.,TRBD2,CASSQVAGGAQETQYF,TGTGCCAGCAGCCAAGTTGCGGGAGGCGCCCAAGAGACCCAGTACTTC
TRBV4-3,TRBJ2-7,.,.,CASSQDLLDAGASYEQYF,TGCGCCAGCAGCCAAGATCTATTAGATGCGGGGGCCTCCTACGAGCAGTACTTC
TRBV28,TRBJ2-7,.,TRBD2,CATNGPEAGEQYF,TGTGCCACTAACGGGCCTGAAGCGGGGGAGCAGTACTTC
TRBV30,TRBJ1-6,.,TRBD1,CAQGTGIRSPLHF,TGTGCGCAAGGGACAGGGATACGGTCACCCCTCCACTTT
TRBV2,TRBJ2-1,.,.,CASSRDSDEQFF,TGTGCCAGCAGTCGGGATAGCGATGAGCAGTTCTTC
TRBV5-4,TRBJ2-1,.,TRBD1,CASSPGQGYNEQFF,TGTGCCAGCAGCCCTGGACAGGGCTACAATGAGCAGTTCTTC
TRBV2,TRBJ2-5,.,TRBD2,CASRGGSGETQYF,TGTGCCAGCAGGGGGGGGAGCGGGGAGACCCAGTACTTC
TRBV6-5,TRBJ1-5,.,.,CASRREGGRNQPQHF,TGTGCCAGCAGGCGGGAGGGCGGGCGCAATCAGCCCCAGCATTTT
TRBV9,TRBJ2-2,.,TRBD1,CASSARDRGFKYTGELFF,TGTGCCAGCAGCGCCCGGGACAGGGGGTTTAAGTACACCGGGGAGCTGTTTTTT
TRBV6-2/TRBV6-3,TRBJ2-1,.,TRBD2,CASSTLSGGLYNEQFF,TGTGCCAGCAGTACACTTAGCGGGGGGCTTTACAATGAGCAGTTCTTC
TRBV4-1,TRBJ2-5,.,TRBD2,CASSQVPGLAGEQETQYF,TGCGCCAGCAGCCAAGTCCCGGGACTAGCAGGAGAGCAAGAGACCCAGTACTTC
TRBV19,TRBJ2-5,.,TRBD2,CASSMTSHQETQYF,TGTGCCAGTAGTATGACTAGCCATCAAGAGACCCAGTACTTC
TRBV4-1,TRBJ1-5,.,.,CASSQGDYREKPQHF,TGCGCCAGCAGCCAAGGGGACTACAGGGAAAAGCCCCAGCATTTT
TRBV11-2,TRBJ1-2,.,.,CASSLGRAGYGYTF,TGTGCCAGCAGCTTGGGCAGGGCGGGGTATGGCTACACCTTC
TRBV29-1,TRBJ1-6,.,TRBD1,CSVKDRGNSPLHF,TGCAGCGTTAAGGACAGGGGAAATTCACCCCTCCACTTT
TRBV9,TRBJ2-3,.,TRBD1,CASSEPGTGTDTQYF,TGTGCCAGCAGTGAACCCGGGACAGGGACAGATACGCAGTATTTT
TRBV9,TRBJ2-7,once,TRBD2,CASSVSGGAGEQYF,TGTGCCAGCAGCGTTAGCGGGGGGGCCGGTGAGCAGTACTTC
TRBV13,TRBJ1-2,.,.,CASSSPPANYGYTF,TGTGCCAGCAGTTCCCCCCCAGCTAACTATGGCTACACCTTC
TRBV7-7,TRBJ2-2,.,.,CASSLAGDWGTGELFF,TGTGCTAGCAGCTTAGCAGGGGATTGGGGAACCGGGGAGCTGTTTTTT
TRBV14,TRBJ1-2,.,TRBD1,CASSRPGTGYNGYTF,TGTGCCAGCAGCCGACCCGGGACAGGGTACAATGGCTACACCTTC
TRBV19,TRBJ2-4,.,.,CASRLQGTPNIQYF,TGTGCCAGTAGACTCCAGGGGACGCCAAACATTCAGTACTTC
TRBV7-6,TRBJ2-7,.,TRBD1,CASSLVVGQGATYEQYF,TGTGCCAGCAGCTTAGTTGTAGGGCAGGGGGCGACCTACGAGCAGTACTTC
TRBV6-2/TRBV6-3,TRBJ1-5,.,TRBD1,CASSLGSGGFGNQPQHF,TGTGCCAGCAGCCTCGGTTCAGGGGGCTTTGGCAATCAGCCCCAGCATTTT
TRBV19,TRBJ2-1,.,TRBD2,CASSPSGLAGEAQFF,TGTGCCAGTAGCCCATCGGGACTAGCGGGAGAAGCGCAGTTCTTC
TRBV11-3,TRBJ2-1,.,TRBD1,CASSMGQGADEQFF,TGTGCCAGCAGCATGGGACAGGGGGCGGATGAGCAGTTCTTC
TRBV10-3,TRBJ1-5,once,.,CAISESAQPQHF,TGTGCCATCAGTGAGTCAGCGCAGCCCCAGCATTTT
TRBV6-2/TRBV6-3,TRBJ2-7,.,TRBD1,CASSFSGTGGILYF,TGTGCCAGCAGTTTCTCCGGGACAGGGGGCATACTTTACTTC
TRBV6-1,TRBJ1-6,.,.,CASSEALPGGGSPLHF,TGTGCCAGCAGTGAAGCGCTTCCGGGAGGTGGTTCACCCCTCCACTTT
TRBV7-6,TRBJ2-1,.,TRBD2,CASSLGSGRLSYNEQFF,TGTGCCAGCAGCTTAGGTAGCGGGAGGCTCTCCTACAATGAGCAGTTCTTC
TRBV9,TRBJ2-6,.,.,CASSVRSSGANVLTF,TGTGCCAGCAGCGTACGGTCCTCTGGGGCCAACGTCCTGACTTTC
TRBV6-5,TRBJ2-7,.,TRBD2,CASSYSAGGTYEQYF,TGTGCCAGCAGCTATAGCGCGGGAGGTACCTACGAGCAGTACTTC
TRBV4-3,TRBJ2-1,.,.,CASSQEGQGTANEQFF,TGCGCCAGCAGCCAAGAGGGTCAGGGGACGGCCAATGAGCAGTTCTTC
TRBV5-8,TRBJ2-7,.,.,CASSLGGTLSYEQYF,TGTGCCAGCAGCTTGGGGGGGACACTCTCCTACGAGCAGTACTTC
TRBV6-2/TRBV6-3,TRBJ1-3,.,.,CASSYGQSRWWGTIYF,TGTGCCAGCAGTTACGGACAGAGCCGTTGGTGGGGCACCATATATTTT
TRBV19,TRBJ1-3,.,TRBD1,CASTKTGAASGNTIYF,TGTGCCAGTACCAAGACAGGGGCAGCCTCTGGAAACACCATATATTTT
TRBV5-1,TRBJ1-2,.,TRBD1,CASSLSGGQGFGYTF,TGCGCCAGCAGCTTGTCTGGGGGACAGGGCTTTGGCTACACCTTC
TRBV2,TRBJ1-4,.,TRBD1,CASSGTGVSNEKLFF,TGTGCCAGCAGTGGGACAGGGGTGTCTAATGAAAAACTGTTTTTT
TRBV6-5,TRBJ2-5,.,.,CASSPPETQYF,TGTGCCAGCAGTCCCCCGGAGACCCAGTACTTC
TRBV19,TRBJ1-5,many,.,CASSIRGRGGNQPQHF,TGTGCCAGTAGTATAAGGGGCAGGGGAGGCAATCAGCCCCAGCATTTT
TRBV12-3/TRBV12-4,TRBJ2-1,.,.,CASSRVSYNEQFF,TGTGCCAGCAGCCGAGTGTCCTACAATGAGCAGTTCTTC
TRBV3-1/TRBV3-2,TRBJ1-1,.,.,CASSQDQKGRAFF,TGTGCCAGCAGCCAAGATCAGAAAGGGAGGGCTTTCTTT
TRBV29-1,TRBJ2-7,.,.,CSVVESSYEQYF,TGCAGCGTTGTGGAGAGCTCCTACGAGCAGTACTTC
TRBV7-6,TRBJ1-1,.,.,CASSLTVNTEAFF,TGTGCCAGCAGCCTTACGGTGAACACTGAAGCTTTCTTT
TRBV10-1,TRBJ2-1,few,.,CASSTNRVSPDNEQFF,TGCGCCAGCAGTACGAACAGGGTTTCCCCCGACAATGAGCAGTTCTTC
TRBV2,TRBJ2-1,.,.,CASSVRVTYNEQFF,TGTGCCAGCAGTGTGAGAGTGACTTACAATGAGCAGTTCTTC
TRBV4-1,TRBJ2-7,few,TRBD2,CASSHTTSALTYEQYF,TGCGCCAGCAGCCATACTACTAGCGCTCTTACCTACGAGCAGTACTTC
TRBV24-1,TRBJ2-5,.,TRBD1,CATSDRDRARETQYF,TGTGCCACCAGTGACAGGGACAGGGCCCGGGAGACCCAGTACTTC
TRBV2,TRBJ1-6,.,.,CASSPEAGFSPLHF,TGTGCCAGCTCCCCCGAGGCAGGGTTTTCACCCCTCCACTTT
TRBV10-1,TRBJ1-5,.,.,CASSSAQGESQHF,TGCGCCAGCAGCTCTGCCCAGGGTGAGTCCCAGCATTTT